This T cell receptor (beta chain) was sequenced for a study of pediatric ulcerative colitis. Notes on the study in general: Repertoires came from total lymphocyte DNA, not specific subsets. A couple of rectal clonotypes were found only in ulcerative colitis patients, all of them. Clonal expansions reduced rectal repertoire diversity in acute severe colitis. A couple of patients' blood samples yielded substantially fewer templates.

In regard to this clone: No antigen is known for it.

TCRdb's copy holds only in-frame clones and misses some; the assay was immunoSEQ multiplex PCR. The sample holds roughly 60,000 clones, 80% to 90% seen once. This CDR3 is built from 19 residues. Germline-derived CDR1 and CDR2 are MDHEN and SYDVKM. After removal of 3 bases from V and 4 bases from J, the junction contained 14 bases not matched to a gene. The material sequenced was blood. The receptor was derived from a boy under 18 who was a control in a study of pediatric ulcerative colitis. This chain uses TRBV28 with TRBJ2-7; 14 bases line up with TRBD2. CDR3 nucleotide sequence: TGTGCCAGCAGTTTCCCGGCCGTCGGGACTAGCGGGAGAACGTACGAGCAGTACTTC. It is translated as CASSFPAVGTSGRTYEQYF.